What follows is one TCR beta chain and its context. The study made its TCR cDNA through 5'RACE template switching. That step introduced a universal primer site along with UMIs. TCRdb itself ran the 5' RACE reads through MiXCR, one entry per CDR3 protein. Found here are 68,000 or so distinct CDR3 sequences, about 6% of them singletons; the top ten hold about 40%. This entry comes from a study of T cells after yellow fever vaccination. Trimming took off 3 bases at V and 4 bases at J, with 8 bases between the two ends. This CDR3 region has 13 residues. Germline V gene sequence: CDR1 MNHEY, CDR2 SVGAGI. The sample consisted of CD8+ T cells sorted from PBMCs, taken roughly 45 days after the first yellow fever vaccination. This chain links TRBV6-5 with TRBJ2-3, with D unclear. The TCR originated in a man between 18 and 29 years old who received the YFV17D yellow fever vaccine. For the CDR3, the DNA is TGTGCCAGCAGTTATCAGACTGCAGATACGCAGTATTTT. Residues: CASSYQTADTQYF.